What follows is one T cell receptor (beta chain) and its context. This clone was recorded once. Its specific antigen is unknown. There are no base qualities to consult, and no much larger clone falls within one base. In the germline V gene, CDR1 corresponds to SGHAT and CDR2 to FQNNGV. Taken from cysteine to phenylalanine, the CDR3 has 13 residues. Only the CDR3 part of the read is kept: 39 bases, read in frame from the first base. The germline ends are 10 bases apart after V is trimmed by 4 bases and J by 4 bases. These data come from a study of cytomegalovirus exposure and HLA in healthy donors (dated 2017 in TCRdb). Study-wide context: According to an earlier analysis of 587 of the donors, about 180 million T cells yielded over 90 million unique TCR beta sequences and about 300 Gb of sequence data. Around 330 gigabases of sequencing data and approximately 91 million unique TCR sequences made up an early release that covered fewer than 650 HLA-typed donors. Among the approximately 400 genotyped donors, roughly 80% belonged to the genetic ancestry cluster associated with self-reported Caucasian donors. The study aimed to test whether signatures of past pathogen exposure could be identified by cataloging public T cell receptors. The T cell repertoires of 550 to 850 subjects were profiled by immunosequencing and related to cytomegalovirus serostatus. Along with the roughly 670-subject first cohort, a separate validation cohort of around 110 different subjects was used. High-throughput TCR immunosequencing, statistical association of individual TCRs with disease status, and machine learning were combined to predict cytomegalovirus infection status. A later analysis re-analyzed previously published TCR beta repertoires from approximately 670 donors and added high-resolution HLA genotyping to study TCR occurrence patterns. In the later analysis, no new phenotypic data were used to find candidate immune exposures; instead, reliance was placed on TCR beta sequences and their occurrence across donors. An earlier analysis of fewer than 700 of the donors applied high-throughput TCR beta sequencing to assess whether each TCR beta V gene segment acted as functional or pseudogenic. Donor age, sex, ethnicity and CMV serostatus were compiled alongside the repertoire data. A later genetic analysis took genome-wide SNP genotypes for about 60% of the roughly 670 donors and used that subset as a discovery cohort. All discovery cohort repertoires had been generated using a single sequencing platform. HLA typing covered class I and class II loci at four-digit resolution. The number of typed donors differed by locus: about 629-640 for A, B, C, DRB1 and DQB1; 500 to 550 for DQA1; around 610 for DPA1; and roughly 450 for DPB1. Roughly 5 DR-DQ haplotypes were treated as single units for association and clustering because of strong linkage in the cohort. Across approximately 420 genotyped donors of the cohort, an average of roughly 230,000 unique TCR beta nucleotide sequences per donor were sequenced, and roughly 20% of those sequences were non-productive.

What the research found in general, with its limitations: Cytomegalovirus status was reported to be diagnosed by the classifier with high specificity and sensitivity in both the original and validation cohorts. In vitro tests confirmed that a few of the cytomegalovirus-associated TCR beta chains recognize cytomegalovirus antigens. According to the authors, the approach could potentially be generalized to other disease states and immunological phenotypes. A later genetic analysis reported fewer N-insertions in productive TCRs among donors in an Asian-associated ancestry cluster than the 666-donor mean. The cohort was sequenced for TCR beta chains only, and without alpha or paired-chain data the features that could be detected were limited. The 87-base-pair reads could not distinguish some IMGT-functional V segments, including TRBV6-2 and TRBV6-3, so those segments were excluded. A later analysis found that most CMV-associated TCR beta chains appeared HLA-restricted, with HLA associations seemingly driven largely by CMV exposure. A further reported finding was that TCR beta sequences accurately predicted the HLA-A and HLA-B alleles for most subjects in the first cohort. In a later analysis, the rate of TCR association differed among HLA loci, with DRB1 alleles having the most associated TCRs and HLA-C alleles having the fewest. Most TCR sequences were seen in very few donors, while some public TCRs were found in many individuals. The study listed 164 TCR beta chains as associated with cytomegalovirus. Roughly uniform sequencing depth across donors was assumed in presence/absence analyses, although this assumption may not hold. When HLA alleles, especially DR and DQ, strongly co-occurred, attributing TCR associations to individual alleles was difficult. According to a later analysis, parvovirus B19, influenza, CMV and Epstein-Barr virus appeared linked to several top co-occurrence clusters. A cluster of highly shared sequence variants was judged likely to be a technical artifact of the sequencing pipeline. In an earlier analysis of under 600 of the donors, most TCR beta V segments were observed in productive rearrangements about 87% or about 30% of the time, broadly matching IMGT annotations. Because counts were too low, more than 15 rarely observed V segments, including chromosome 9 orphons, were left out of the earlier analysis of 500 to 750 of the donors. An association between a missense DCLRE1C variant and V-gene and J-gene trimming of TCR beta chains was found in a later genetic analysis and replicated in an independent cohort. In a later analysis, some 18,000 TCR beta sequences were associated with specific HLA alleles at a false discovery rate of 0.05. Correlated functional status among segregating V segments might be attributable to linkage disequilibrium, but an unknown experimental factor could not be ruled out. Immune exposure information for the cohort was limited to CMV serostatus. Compared with equally common non-associated chains, HLA-associated TCR beta chains in a later analysis were more clonally expanded and had lower generation probabilities. Because some donors lacked HLA typing at each locus, the association tests relied only on the typed subset.

The cohort comprised some 730 healthy bone marrow donors. Cohort members were all nominally healthy when sampled, although unrecorded immune exposures were likely present. The donor was CMV seropositive and was included in the group of 250 to 350 seropositive cohort members. Every donor gave a peripheral blood sample, and the peripheral blood mononuclear cells from that sample were used for TCR beta sequencing. Genomic DNA was extracted from the blood cell samples with the Qiagen DNeasy Blood Extraction Kit. Libraries were built with the immunoSEQ multiplex PCR assay. For the multiplex PCR, a mixture combining 60 forward primers for TCR Vbeta segments and 13 reverse primers for TCR Jbeta segments was used. A multiplex PCR assay on genomic DNA amplified the CDR3 region of rearranged TCR beta genes. The Illumina HiSeq System was used to sequence the amplified TCR beta libraries as 87-base-pair reads. In the original analysis: Across the roughly 670 repertoires, a later analysis counted 60 million to 90 million unique TCR beta chains, approximately 10 million of which were shared by at least two donors. To remove PCR and sequencing errors, raw reads were error-corrected and collapsed into unique sequences using a nearest-neighbor algorithm that merged closely related sequences. Alignment of CDR3 sequences to IMGT reference sequences was used to assign V, D and J gene segments. Each retained sequence needed at least a six-nucleotide match to both a V gene segment and a J gene segment. A rearrangement counted as productive if the CDR3 had no stop codons and remained in frame with V and J, and every other rearrangement counted as non-productive. Following IMGT convention, CDR3 was defined as the stretch from the second conserved V-encoded cysteine up to the conserved J-encoded phenylalanine. In an earlier analysis of 500 to 650 of the donors, sequences lacking an unambiguous match to a single V gene segment were excluded. In an earlier analysis of 500 to 750 of the donors, V segments were called functional above 56.7% productive rearrangements and were called segregating when the between-donor standard deviation exceeded 5%. A statistical classification framework was developed to diagnose cytomegalovirus status using the catalog of TCR beta chain sequences. In a later analysis, V and J genes were assigned by comparing TCR nucleotide sequences against IMGT/GENE-DB human TR gene sequences. The TCRdist pipeline was used in a later analysis to assign CDR3 sequences and most-parsimonious VDJ recombination scenarios. In a later analysis, every TCR beta chain was defined by the combination of its CDR3 amino acid sequence and its V-gene family, and reads without a unique V-gene family were dropped. A later analysis removed 550 to 650 highly shared, low-generation-probability nucleotide sequences to deal with suspected cross-contamination and a sequencing artifact. In a later analysis, a clonal expansion index was calculated for each public chain from normalized within-repertoire ranks of inferred template counts. In a later analysis, generation probabilities were computed using a VDJ recombination model fitted to out-of-frame rearrangements, and the results were checked against IGoR. A later analysis scored TCR-TCR, TCR-HLA and TCR-CMV co-occurrence with hypergeometric tests, applying a repertoire-size bias correction to TCR pairs. False discovery rates were estimated in a later analysis by permuting HLA or CMV assignments 20 times. In a later analysis, co-occurring TCRs were grouped using DBSCAN, and TCRdist sequence similarity was added for clustering within HLA-allele-positive subsets. For co-occurrence clustering, repertoires with fewer than 30,000 or more than 120,000 public chains were excluded, along with 5 or 6 repertoires with anomalous nucleotide sharing. TCRdb carries this immuneACCESS record with in-frame sequences only. Its versions omit some clonotypes, under half of them owing to an unresolved V gene in the studies checked, with the rest unexplained. V, J and clone size were drawn from that table, and D and trimming were deduced from the DNA. The sample table lists approximately 170,000 clones, 68% of them with a count of one. The biggest ten clones account for 3.5% to 5% of the sample.

The clonotype was recovered from a woman aged 18-30 years in good health and CMV-seropositive. Sequenced material: PBMCs. This receptor chain uses TRBV11-2 and TRBJ2-5; confidence is insufficient to name the D gene. The CDR3 here reads CASSSLVVETQYF. The nucleotide sequence is given as TGTGCCAGCAGCTCACTGGTAGTAGAGACCCAGTACTTC.